This T cell receptor (beta chain) was sequenced for a study of cytomegalovirus exposure and HLA in healthy donors. Primers included in the PCR were 60 Vbeta and 13 Jbeta primers. Sequencing used immunoSEQ multiplex PCR; TCRdb keeps in-frame clones, though not all of them. The sample lists about 170,000 clones; around 75% were seen once. Germline-derived CDR1 and CDR2 are SEHNR and FQNEAQ (reference sequence). This CDR3 contains 15 residues. Trimming took 1 base from V and 6 from J; bases not matched to a gene: 6. The receptor was derived from a male donor in good health and CMV-seronegative. The chain carries TRBV7-9 and TRBJ1-5; 7 bases align to TRBD1. What was sequenced was PBMCs. Written as DNA, the CDR3 is TGTGCCAGCAGCTTAGGACAGGGCTTGGGTCAGCCCCAGCATTTT. Translation: CASSLGQGLGQPQHF. Full variable domain (remainder filled in from reference TRBV7-9 and TRBJ1-5): DTGVSQNPRHKITKRGQNVTFRCDPISEHNRLYWYRQTLGQGPEFLTYFQNEAQLEKSRLLSDRFSAERPKGSFSTLEIQRTEQGDSAMYLCASSLGQGLGQPQHFGDGTRLSIL.